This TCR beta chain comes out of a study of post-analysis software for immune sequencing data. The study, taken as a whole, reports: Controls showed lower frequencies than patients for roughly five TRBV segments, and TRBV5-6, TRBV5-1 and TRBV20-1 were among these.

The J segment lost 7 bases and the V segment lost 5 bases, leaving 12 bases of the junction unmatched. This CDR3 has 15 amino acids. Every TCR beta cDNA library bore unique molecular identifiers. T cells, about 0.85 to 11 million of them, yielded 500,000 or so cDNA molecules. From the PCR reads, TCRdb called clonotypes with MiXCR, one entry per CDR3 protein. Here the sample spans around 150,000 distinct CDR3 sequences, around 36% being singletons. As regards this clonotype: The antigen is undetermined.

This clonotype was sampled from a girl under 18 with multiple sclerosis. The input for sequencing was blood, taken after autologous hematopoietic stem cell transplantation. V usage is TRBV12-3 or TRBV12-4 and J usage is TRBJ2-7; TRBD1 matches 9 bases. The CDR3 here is CASSRPGQGMNEQYF. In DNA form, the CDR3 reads TGTGCCAGCAGTCGACCGGGACAGGGTATGAATGAGCAGTACTTC.